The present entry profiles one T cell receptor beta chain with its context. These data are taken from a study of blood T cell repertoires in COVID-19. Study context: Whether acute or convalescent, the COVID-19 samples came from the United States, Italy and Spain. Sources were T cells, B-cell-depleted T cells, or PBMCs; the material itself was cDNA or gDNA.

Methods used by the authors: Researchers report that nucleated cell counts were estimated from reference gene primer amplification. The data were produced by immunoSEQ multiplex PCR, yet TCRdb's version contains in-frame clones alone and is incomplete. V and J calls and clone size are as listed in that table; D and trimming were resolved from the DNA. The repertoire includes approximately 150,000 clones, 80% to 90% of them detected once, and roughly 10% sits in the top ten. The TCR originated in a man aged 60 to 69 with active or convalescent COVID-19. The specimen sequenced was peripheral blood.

The CDR3 sequence: CASRPGRGNTEAFF. The CDR3 DNA is TGTGCCAGCAGGCCAGGCCGGGGGAACACTGAAGCTTTCTTT. J is TRBJ1-1 and V is TRBV27; no clear D. Germline lookup yields CDR1 MNHEY and CDR2 SMNVEV (reference sequence). The CDR3 is 14 residues long. V was cut by 6 bases and J by 1 base, with 12 bases left in between.